This T cell receptor beta chain derives from a study of human T cells and chemical hapten exposure (dated by TCRdb to about 2021). For context, the study as a whole: For sensitization, 2% DPC in acetone was applied to a roughly 2 cm by roughly 2 cm area of upper inner arm skin. Weekly therapeutic DPC doses were additionally applied to the scalp of patients throughout the approximately 24-week study period. Patch testing was performed on the upper back with Finn chambers containing 0.01% DPC, and the patch tests were scored after 6 days according to International Contact Dermatitis Research Group standards. Most of the patients in the cohort were female, and the cohort covered alopecia areata with under or over 50% scalp involvement, alopecia totalis and alopecia universalis. Libraries were pooled for sequencing, and per-sample TCR yields varied mainly because of small differences in library volumes within the pool. The study tracked peripheral blood TCR repertoire changes in vivo during primary and secondary sensitization to the hapten diphenylcyclopropenone (DPC) in alopecia patients. Blood samples were taken from patients before sensitization (week 0) and then at 2, 6 and about 24 weeks after DPC sensitization. Blood for TCR sequencing was provided by twenty-nine alopecia patients at one to four time points (pre-sensitization, 2, 6 and 24 weeks). Results the study describes overall, beyond this receptor: The number of TCRs above 1 in 1000 frequency did not change with DPC sensitization; there was no evidence of global repertoire structure alterations. All patients had alopecia, a presumed autoimmune disease, so their immune response might differ from that of healthy individuals. Repeated subsampling changed both the strength of the expansion versus patch-test correlation and the threshold at which the correlation became significant. Expanded TCRs formed significantly more large CDR3 similarity clusters than pre-sensitization or healthy control sets, consistent with antigen-driven responses. Patch test score was positively correlated with the number of PT1 expanded TCRs, with significance at thresholds 8, 16 and 32 but not at 4.

This clonotype was found a few times. Its antigen has not been determined. Base qualities are not provided; no much larger clone lies one nucleotide away. The library was generated by RACE. Sequencing was performed on a NextSeq 500. During library preparation, unique molecular identifiers were attached to individual cDNA molecules so that TCRs could be counted in a quantitative, reproducible way. From each blood RNA sample, both TCR alpha and TCR beta chains were sequenced. The authors' pipeline ran thus. A median of roughly 99,000 TCRs per sample was observed, with a range of about 23,224 to 690,600. V, J and CDR3 annotation of the TCR reads was carried out using the Decombinator software suite. Every sample was subsampled to the same number of TCRs (28,000) for the PS versus PT1 abundance plots. TCRs were defined as expanded if absent before sensitization and observed at least eight times at the 2-week time point. The public reads were reprocessed in TCRdb via fastp at Q25 and MiXCR, keeping in-frame beta chains. Identical CDR3 protein sequences are pooled into one entry, listed with their most common genes and DNA. TCRdb's processing, not the authors' own work, is the source of the V and J calls. The sample records about 99,000 distinct CDR3 sequences, around an eighth of which are singletons. The ten largest clones add up to 2.1% of the sample.

The time point label, as the study defines it: patch test 1, 2 weeks after DPC sensitization. What the treatment or condition label conveys for this sample: therapeutic diphenylcyclopropenone sensitization with weekly scalp DPC. At each patch-test visit, blood was drawn before the patch test was applied. Patients were considered eligible if aged 18 to 70, diagnosed with alopecia and deemed suitable for DPC therapy, and patients were excluded if pregnant. Total RNA was extracted from unfractionated whole blood that had been collected in Tempus Blood RNA tubes. The CDR3, cysteine through phenylalanine, is 17 amino acids long. Kept here is only the CDR3 DNA, which spans 51 bases and is read in frame from base 1. CDR1 MNHEY and CDR2 SVGAGI were looked up in the germline V gene. The V and J ends are trimmed by 1 base and 0 bases, leaving 12 bases between them.

This sequence originates from a woman between 40 and 55 years old with alopecia areata. Some clones in this sample may be carry-over from other donors' samples. The sequence is built from TRBV6-5 and TRBJ2-2, with no reliable assignment of the D segment. The sequencing here drew on whole blood, taken in connection with sensitization to the hapten diphenylcyclopropenone (DPC). The CDR3 protein is CASSYWAVGTNTGELFF. DNA sequence: TGTGCCAGCAGTTACTGGGCGGTCGGAACGAACACCGGGGAGCTGTTTTTT.